These 31 T cell receptor beta chains share one sample of origin, sequenced in a study of T cell responses to AZD1222 COVID-19 vaccine. Generated by immunoSEQ multiplex PCR, the TCRdb table keeps only in-frame clones and is missing some. This sample has approximately 100,000 clones, with about nine tenths found just once. The sequencing used peripheral blood, collected on day 0 of AZD1222 vaccination. The receptor source for this set is an adult in good health.

J is TRBJ1-1 and V is TRBV19; D unresolved. V was cut by 7 bases and J by 2 bases, with 11 bases left in between. Germline CDR1 is LNHDA and CDR2 is SQIVND (reference sequence). The CDR3 sequence is 13 residues long. CDR3 region: CASTRHSNTEAFF. DNA for the CDR3: TGTGCCAGTACAAGACACTCCAACACTGAAGCTTTCTTT.

V gene TRBV3-1 (or the pseudogene TRBV3-2) combines with J gene TRBJ2-6; D is unresolved. There are 15 residues in the CDR3. Germline-derived CDR1 and CDR2 are LGHDT and YNNKEL (reference sequence). Trimming shortened V by 1 base and J by 2 bases, and 6 bases separated the two germline ends. The CDR3 reads CASSQVRAGANVLTF. The CDR3 region has the DNA TGTGCCAGCAGCCAAGTCCGGGCTGGGGCCAACGTCCTGACTTTC.

V is TRBV6-4 and J is TRBJ1-2, with D perhaps TRBD1 (5 bases). The CDR3 is 13 amino acids. The V gene's germline CDR1 is MRHNA and CDR2 SNTAGT. The V gene lost 6 bases and the J gene lost 4 bases, with 12 bases spanning the gap. For the CDR3, the DNA is TGTGCCAGCAGCCCGGGCGGGGCCTATGGCTACACCTTC. This translates into CASSPGGAYGYTF.

This clone was detected only a few times. The V and J genes are TRBV5-1 and TRBJ2-5, with a tentative D call TRBD2 (6 bases). The CDR3 is made up of 15 amino acids. Germline CDR1 is SGHRS and CDR2 is YFSETQ. V gave up 4 bases and J gave up 3 bases, with 16 bases separating them. CDR3 sequence: CASSRGTGNKETQYF. In DNA form, the CDR3 reads TGCGCCAGCAGCCGAGGGACTGGAAATAAAGAGACCCAGTACTTC.

The chain joins TRBV28 to TRBJ2-2, with 10 bases aligning to TRBD1. After removal of 3 bases from V and 7 bases from J, the junction contained 5 bases not matched to a gene. The CDR3 extends over 15 amino acids. The germline CDR1 and CDR2 sequences are MDHEN and SYDVKM. CDR3 DNA: TGTGCCAGCAGTTTCCTCGGGACAGGGGTCGGGGAGCTGTTTTTT. It codes for CASSFLGTGVGELFF.

The chain uses TRBV30 and TRBJ1-5, with D hard to call. The germline CDR1 and CDR2 sequences are GTSNPN and SVGIG (reference sequence). This CDR3 has 19 amino acids. V lost 0 bases and J 0 bases, leaving 21 bases between the germline ends. This CDR3 reads CAWSVSRQTHRYSNQPQHF. CDR3 coding DNA: TGTGCCTGGAGTGTGTCCCGCCAGACACACCGCTATAGCAATCAGCCCCAGCATTTT. Full variable domain (rest looked up from reference TRBV30 and TRBJ1-5): SQTIHQWPATLVQPVGSPLSLECTVEGTSNPNLYWYRQAAGRGLQLLFYSVGIGQISSEVPQNLSASRPQDRQFILSSKKLLLSDSGFYLCAWSVSRQTHRYSNQPQHFGDGTRLSIL.

The chain combines TRBV4-1 with TRBJ1-3, with 7 bases lining up with TRBD1. Per the germline V gene, CDR1 is MGHRA and CDR2 is YSYEKL. The CDR3 is 15 amino acids. Losses at the gene ends were 3 bases for V and 3 bases for J; bases not matched to a gene: 5. CDR3 in amino acids: CASSQNRGGGNTIYF. CDR3 DNA sequence: TGCGCCAGCAGCCAGAACAGGGGTGGTGGAAACACCATATATTTT.

V and J are TRBV29-1 and TRBJ2-7, with D possibly TRBD2 on 5 matching bases. Trimming pared 4 bases from V and 2 bases from J, leaving 15 bases between. Germline values: CDR1 SQVTM, CDR2 ANQGSEA. This CDR3 spans 14 amino acids. The CDR3 DNA is TGCAGCGTTGTAATCGGGATACACACCTACGAGCAGTACTTC. It yields the protein CSVVIGIHTYEQYF.

The chain uses TRBV6-5 and TRBJ1-2; weak D call: TRBD1 (6 bases). The V gene lost 10 bases and the J gene lost 4 bases, with 13 bases spanning the gap. Germline V gene sequence: CDR1 MNHEY, CDR2 SVGAGI. The length of the CDR3 is 12 residues. In DNA form, the CDR3 reads TGTGCCACCCTCGGGGGGGCCTATGGCTACACCTTC. This encodes CATLGGAYGYTF.

V usage is TRBV14 and J usage is TRBJ1-1, with TRBD1 as a possible D gene (6 bases). The V gene lost 3 bases and the J gene lost 4 bases, with 15 bases spanning the gap. In germline, CDR1 is SGHDN, CDR2 FVKESK. CDR3 length: 15 residues. The CDR3 sequence: CASSQSLGGRTEAFF. The CDR3 nucleotides are TGTGCCAGCAGCCAGTCATTGGGGGGGCGCACTGAAGCTTTCTTT.

The chain has TRBV7-7 and TRBJ2-5, with D tentatively TRBD1 (6 bases). The V and J ends lost 5 bases and 5 bases respectively, with 15 bases between them. CDR1 is SSHAT, CDR2 FNYEAQ, per germline (reference sequence). The CDR3 is made up of 14 amino acids. The CDR3 DNA is TGTGCCAGCAGCACAGGGCCAGTGGGCGAGACCCAGTACTTC. Translated, it gives CASSTGPVGETQYF.

This sequence joins TRBV14 and TRBJ2-7; 7 bases are shared with TRBD1. The CDR3 length is 14 residues. In germline, CDR1 is SGHDN, CDR2 FVKESK. V trimming: 4 bases; J trimming: 3 bases; junction bases outside the gene matches: 6. In DNA, the CDR3 is TGTGCCAGCAGCCTCCCGGGACAGCTCTACGAGCAGTACTTC. Protein sequence: CASSLPGQLYEQYF.

J is TRBJ2-7 and V is TRBV9; D perhaps matches TRBD1 (6 bases). V lost 4 bases and J lost 2, with 13 bases in between. Germline V gene sequence: CDR1 SGDLS, CDR2 YYNGEE. The CDR3 runs to 14 residues. For the CDR3, the DNA is TGTGCCAGCAGCCCCGGACAGACCACCTACGAGCAGTACTTC. This sequence encodes CASSPGQTTYEQYF. The full variable domain, completed using reference TRBV9 and TRBJ2-7, is DSGVTQTPKHLITATGQRVTLRCSPRSGDLSVYWYQQSLDQGLQFLIQYYNGEERAKGNILERFSAQQFPDLHSELNLSSLELGDSALYFCASSPGQTTYEQYFGPGTRLTVT.

This chain links TRBV7-9 with TRBJ2-7, with 8 bases matching TRBD1. There are 17 residues in the CDR3. V lost 3 bases and J lost 0; bases outside the gene matches: 10. CDR1 SEHNR and CDR2 FQNEAQ come from the germline V gene (reference sequence). CDR3 amino acids: CASSFDQRQGISYEQYF. DNA for the CDR3: TGTGCCAGCAGCTTTGACCAGAGACAGGGGATCTCCTACGAGCAGTACTTC.

The rearrangement joins TRBV24-1 to TRBJ2-5, with 12 bases identical to TRBD2. The germline CDR1 and CDR2 sequences are KGHDR and SFDVKD. Trimming at V came to 5 bases and at J to 2 bases, leaving 8 bases not matched to a gene. CDR3 length: 17 amino acids. For the CDR3, the DNA is TGTGCCACCAGTGTGGGAGGGCTAGCGGGGGGGCAAGAGACCCAGTACTTC. Its protein is CATSVGGLAGGQETQYF.

V is TRBV18 and J is TRBJ1-2; D call uncertain. Germline CDR1 and CDR2: KGHSH and LQKENI. The CDR3 spans 13 residues. V gave up 3 bases and J gave up 0 bases, with 5 bases separating them. Here the CDR3 reads CASSPGTNYGYTF. The CDR3 nucleotides are TGTGCCAGCTCACCCGGAACTAACTATGGCTACACCTTC.

The rearrangement joins TRBV27 to TRBJ1-6; D is uncertain. The germline V gene encodes CDR1 MNHEY and CDR2 SMNVEV (reference sequence). The CDR3 spans 15 residues. Trimming took 7 bases from V and 0 from J, leaving 10 bases between them. CDR3 DNA: TGTGCCAGCACTCCGGGGAGCTCCTATAATTCACCCCTCCACTTT. This gives the protein CASTPGSSYNSPLHF.

This chain links TRBV4-3 with TRBJ1-1; weak D call: TRBD1 (5 bases). V lost 0 bases and J 4 bases, leaving 15 bases between the germline ends. CDR1 is LGHNA and CDR2 is YSLEER in the germline V gene. This CDR3 contains 16 residues. The CDR3 reads CASSQDPGTWGTEAFF. The DNA of the CDR3 is TGCGCCAGCAGCCAAGATCCGGGGACTTGGGGCACTGAAGCTTTCTTT.

This clone was observed a single time. This chain connects TRBV10-2 to TRBJ2-2; either TRBD1 or TRBD2 may supply D (7 bases each). V was shortened by 2 bases and J by 3 bases, with 16 bases between the two germline ends. The CDR3 is 17 residues long. The germline gives CDR1 WSHSY, CDR2 SAAADI. In DNA form, the CDR3 reads TGCGCCAGCAGTGAGCCAGGGGGGGGGCTCGACACCGGGGAGCTGTTTTTT. Its translation: CASSEPGGGLDTGELFF.

This clone was found once. V and J are TRBV7-2 and TRBJ1-4, with D maybe TRBD1 (5 bases). The CDR3 is made up of 13 amino acids. The germline gives CDR1 SGHTA, CDR2 FQGNSA. V lost 5 bases and J 6 bases, leaving 10 bases between the germline ends. CDR3 nucleotide sequence: TGTGCCAGCAGCCGGACATTAGATGAAAAACTGTTTTTT. It codes for CASSRTLDEKLFF. Looking up the rest from reference TRBV7-2 and TRBJ1-4 gives the full variable domain: GAGVSQSPSNKVTEKGKDVELRCDPISGHTALYWYRQSLGQGLEFLIYFQGNSAPDKSGLPSDRFSAERTGGSVSTLTIQRTQQEDSAVYLCASSRTLDEKLFFGSGTQLSVL.

This chain connects TRBV18 to TRBJ1-2; no firm D call. V gave up 3 bases and J gave up 8 bases, with 13 bases separating them. Looked up from germline, CDR1 is KGHSH and CDR2 is LQKENI. The CDR3 has 13 residues. Written as DNA, the CDR3 is TGTGCCAGCTCACCGGTTACCTCAGAGGGCTACACCTTC. Protein product: CASSPVTSEGYTF.

V and J are TRBV11-3 and TRBJ1-6; unclear D gene. CDR3 length: 13 residues. Trimming took 2 bases from V and 11 from J, leaving 10 bases between them. Germline CDR1 reads SGHNT; CDR2 reads YENEEA. CDR3 nucleotides: TGTGCCAGCAGCTTACATCTCACGGCACCCCTCCACTTT. This translates into CASSLHLTAPLHF.

The V call is TRBV28, the J call TRBJ1-2; 8 bases fit TRBD1. This CDR3 has 17 amino acids. The V segment lost 3 bases and the J segment 2 bases; nucleotides outside the gene matches: 11. The V gene's germline CDR1 is MDHEN and CDR2 SYDVKM. For the CDR3, the DNA is TGTGCCAGCAGTTTCAGGGGGCGAGGGGTAGCGAACTATGGCTACACCTTC. Translation gives CASSFRGRGVANYGYTF.

The genes are TRBV7-3 and TRBJ1-1; D gene uncertain. Germline lookup yields CDR1 SGHTA and CDR2 FQGTGA. V was clipped by 5 bases and J by 8 bases, with 18 bases between them. The CDR3 runs to 14 residues. The CDR3 loop reads CASSGLGRTAEAFF. CDR3 coding DNA: TGTGCCAGCAGCGGCTTGGGCCGCACGGCAGAAGCTTTCTTT.

The gene calls are TRBV7-2 and TRBJ2-1; D is uncertain. Germline V CDR1 and CDR2: SGHTA, FQGNSA. V was trimmed by 2 bases and J by 3 bases, leaving 14 bases between them. CDR3 size: 16 residues. The CDR3 protein is CASSLTETVLYNEQFF. In DNA, the CDR3 is TGTGCCAGCAGCTTAACGGAGACGGTCCTCTACAATGAGCAGTTCTTC.

V gene TRBV3-1 (or the pseudogene TRBV3-2) combines with J gene TRBJ1-3; the D gene is possibly TRBD1 (5 bases). The germline gives CDR1 LGHDT, CDR2 YNNKEL (reference sequence). This CDR3 contains 15 residues. Trimming took 1 base from V and 2 from J, leaving 9 bases between them. The CDR3 spells CASSQGQGPGNTIYF. DNA of the CDR3: TGTGCCAGCAGCCAAGGCCAGGGACCTGGAAACACCATATATTTT.

The chain recombines TRBV4-1 with TRBJ2-5; tentatively, D is TRBD1 (6 bases). Between the trimmed V and J ends, which lost 4 bases and 4 bases, there was a span of 19 bases. Germline assignment: CDR1 MGHRA and CDR2 YSYEKL. The CDR3 is 16 amino acids. The CDR3 is CASSPATQGPSETQYF. The CDR3 DNA reads as TGCGCCAGCAGCCCCGCCACACAGGGTCCCTCAGAGACCCAGTACTTC.

The genes are TRBV27 and TRBJ2-1; D not certain. In germline, CDR1 is MNHEY, CDR2 SMNVEV (reference sequence). The CDR3 is 13 amino acids. V was pared by 1 base and J by 5 bases, with 6 bases between. The DNA of the CDR3 is TGTGCCAGCAGTTTATGGGTTAACAATGAGCAGTTCTTC. This sequence encodes CASSLWVNNEQFF.

The V gene is TRBV6-5, the J gene TRBJ1-2; tentatively, D is TRBD1 (5 bases). Trimming took off 8 bases at V and 3 bases at J, with 10 bases between the two ends. The germline gives CDR1 MNHEY, CDR2 SVGAGI. The CDR3 sequence is 12 residues long. Here the CDR3 DNA reads TGTGCCAGCCTCGGGGGTGACTATGGCTACACCTTC. Residues: CASLGGDYGYTF.

The chain carries TRBV12-3 or TRBV12-4 and TRBJ1-6; no reliable D call. There are 13 residues in the CDR3. Trimming took off 3 bases at V and 8 bases at J, with 8 bases between the two ends. CDR3 DNA sequence: TGTGCCAGCAGTTTTAATCAGGATTCACCCCTCCACTTT. Amino acid sequence: CASSFNQDSPLHF.

The chain couples TRBV30 to TRBJ1-6; unclear D gene. Germline values: CDR1 GTSNPN, CDR2 SVGIG (reference sequence). The CDR3 sequence is 12 residues long. With 5 bases removed from V and 5 bases from J, the gap between germline ends came to 7 bases. The CDR3 protein is CAWSANNSPLHF. CDR3 nucleotides: TGTGCCTGGTCGGCGAATAATTCACCCCTCCACTTT. The whole variable domain, remainder taken from reference TRBV30 and TRBJ1-6, is SQTIHQWPATLVQPVGSPLSLECTVEGTSNPNLYWYRQAAGRGLQLLFYSVGIGQISSEVPQNLSASRPQDRQFILSSKKLLLSDSGFYLCAWSANNSPLHFGNGTRLTVT.